This T cell receptor (beta chain) appears in the sequencing data of a study of blood T cell repertoires in COVID-19 (TCRdb year 2020). In the study overall: Samples from collaborators originated in the United States, Italy and Spain and spanned both the acute and convalescent phases of COVID-19. Where available, HLA class I and class II types were obtained from metadata supplied by the sample provider rather than from assay-based typing. The prospective study material was composed of cDNA or gDNA derived from T cells, B-cell-depleted T cells, or PBMCs. The samples were drawn from the first 160 participants of the ongoing ImmuneRACE study and from over 950 subjects provided by 6 global collaborators. The dataset comprised deeply sampled blood TCRbeta repertoires from subjects exposed to, actively infected with, or recovered from COVID-19. A freely available public database, intended as a resource for researchers studying the immune response to SARS-CoV-2, is where the repertoires were released. A de-identified subject ID, COVID-19 status, age in years and sex were almost always included in the sample metadata. Summary of the overall study and its limitations: How much clinical and demographic metadata was included differed by source and by participant, and the metadata was provided uncurated.

Including the terminal cysteine and phenylalanine, the CDR3 comprises 16 residues. Only the CDR3 DNA stays, 48 bases, in frame from base 1. Trimming takes 6 bases from V and 0 bases from J, and the germline ends sit 18 bases apart. Per the germline V gene, ENHRY is the CDR1 and SYGVKD is the CDR2. In the prospective study, participants were roughly 18 to 89 years old, resided in 24 geographic areas of the United States, and were enrolled through a virtual design. In the prospective study, participants were assigned to cohorts based on the clinical history participants reported in a screening survey and a study questionnaire. Recovered participants in ImmuneRACE Cohort 3 were defined as having two consecutive negative NP/OP PCR tests, clearance from a healthcare professional, or resolution of symptoms. In the prospective study, whole blood, serum and a nasopharyngeal or oropharyngeal swab were collected from each participant by mobile phlebotomists. Additional blood draws and questionnaires over an approximately 2-month period could optionally be provided by prospective study participants. Blood samples from the prospective study were shipped frozen or at room temperature prior to DNA extraction.

The immunoSEQ Assay, a bias-controlled multiplex PCR, was used to amplify TCRbeta CDR3 regions from genomic DNA. As for the authors' bioinformatics: Within the assay, amplification of reference gene primers was used to estimate how many nucleated cells each sample contained. To quantify the absolute abundance of each unique TCRbeta CDR3 rearrangement, sequence reads were collapsed and filtered. Productive Simpson clonality was computed per sample as the square root of Simpson's diversity index over productive rearrangements. Held by TCRdb, this immuneACCESS table contains in-frame sequences only and omits some clones. Under half of the omission traces to an unresolved V gene where checked; the cause of the rest is unknown. The V and J calls and clone size come from that table; D and trimming were worked out from the DNA. This sample has some 320,000 clones in its table, and roughly 90% of those were observed once. The biggest ten clones account for 2% to 3% of the sample.

About this clone: The specificity of this receptor is unknown. No base quality values were provided; no much bigger clone lies one nucleotide off.

This TCR was sampled from a man in his 60s who had recovered from COVID-19. The V and J genes are TRBV10-3 and TRBJ2-7, with a tentative D gene TRBD1 over 6 matching bases. Input material: PBMCs or T cells enriched from blood (not recorded which). The CDR3 region has the sequence CAIRRGAQDSSYEQYF. The DNA sequence follows: TGTGCCATCAGGAGGGGTGCTCAGGACAGCTCCTACGAGCAGTACTTC.